This T cell receptor (beta chain) was recovered during a study of blood T cell repertoires in COVID-19. The ends were cut back, 3 bases at V and 10 bases at J, with 13 bases in the middle. Per the germline V gene, CDR1 is LGHNT and CDR2 is FRNRAP. This CDR3 region has 13 residues. Repertoires were generated with immunoSEQ multiplex PCR, while TCRdb's copy carries only in-frame clones and drops some. The sample lists about 250,000 clones; 70% to 90% were seen once. The clonotype originates from a woman between 50 and 59 years old who had been exposed to COVID-19. The chain is built from TRBV12-5 and TRBJ2-1; D unresolved. Sequenced input: PBMCs or T cells enriched from blood (not recorded which). The DNA for the CDR3 is TGTGCTAGTGGTTTCCTTTCGACTGGCGAGCAGTTCTTC. It yields the protein CASGFLSTGEQFF.